This TCR beta chain emerged from a study of graft-versus-host responses after intestinal transplantation. The sample holds one count of this clone. Its antigen is as yet unknown. Study results and caveats: The marrow of recipients harbored GvH clones, and ileum or blood showed some of them first.

Per germline, CDR1 SGHAT and CDR2 FQNNGV. Germline trimming cut 5 bases from V and 3 bases from J; bases unmatched to any gene: 7. CDR3 length equals 15 residues. Libraries were prepared by immunoSEQ multiplex PCR; TCRdb keeps only in-frame clonotypes and omits some of them. The sample carries about 29,000 clones, around 92% recorded once. The rearrangement uses TRBV11-2 and TRBJ2-3; 8 bases are a match to TRBD1. The sequenced sample was PBMCs, obtained about 65 days after intestinal transplant. The receptor's source is a human patient who received an intestinal transplant, so some T cells may come from the graft donor. The CDR3 DNA is TGTGCCAGCAGCCCCCGGGACAGGCGTACAGATACGCAGTATTTT. It specifies CASSPRDRRTDTQYF.